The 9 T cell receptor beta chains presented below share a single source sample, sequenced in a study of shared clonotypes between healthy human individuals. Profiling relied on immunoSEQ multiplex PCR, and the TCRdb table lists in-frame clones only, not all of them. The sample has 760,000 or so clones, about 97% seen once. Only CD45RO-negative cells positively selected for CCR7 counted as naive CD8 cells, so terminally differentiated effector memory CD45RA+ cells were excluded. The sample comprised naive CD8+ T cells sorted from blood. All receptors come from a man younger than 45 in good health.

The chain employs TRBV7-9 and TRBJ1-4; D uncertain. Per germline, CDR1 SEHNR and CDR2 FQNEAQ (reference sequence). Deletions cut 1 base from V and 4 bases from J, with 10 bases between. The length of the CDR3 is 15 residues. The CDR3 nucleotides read TGTGCCAGCAGCTTAGTGGCAGAGCTTAATGAAAAACTGTTTTTT. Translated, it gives CASSLVAELNEKLFF.

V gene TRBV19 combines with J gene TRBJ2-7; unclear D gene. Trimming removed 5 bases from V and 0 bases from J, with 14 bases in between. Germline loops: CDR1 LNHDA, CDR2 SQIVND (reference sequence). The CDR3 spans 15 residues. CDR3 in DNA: TGTGCCAGTAGTCCGGCCTTCGCAAACTCCTACGAGCAGTACTTC. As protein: CASSPAFANSYEQYF.

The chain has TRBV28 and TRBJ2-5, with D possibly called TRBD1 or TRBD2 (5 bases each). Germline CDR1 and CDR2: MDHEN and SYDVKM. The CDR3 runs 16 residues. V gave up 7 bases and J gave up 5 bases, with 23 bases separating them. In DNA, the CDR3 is TGTGCCAGCAAATTCGGGGAGTACCTAGGGGATGAGACCCAGTACTTC. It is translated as CASKFGEYLGDETQYF. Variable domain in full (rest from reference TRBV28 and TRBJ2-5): DVKVTQSSRYLVKRTGEKVFLECVQDMDHENMFWYRQDPGLGLRLIYFSYDVKMKEKGDIPEGYSVSREKKERFSLILESASTNQTSMYLCASKFGEYLGDETQYFGPGTRLLVL.

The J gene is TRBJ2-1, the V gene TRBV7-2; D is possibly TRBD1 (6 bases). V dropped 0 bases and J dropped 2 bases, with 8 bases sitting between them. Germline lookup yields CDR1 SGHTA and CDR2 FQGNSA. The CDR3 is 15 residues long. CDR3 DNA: TGTGCCAGCAGCTTAGCAAGGACAGCCTACAATGAGCAGTTCTTC. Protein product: CASSLARTAYNEQFF.

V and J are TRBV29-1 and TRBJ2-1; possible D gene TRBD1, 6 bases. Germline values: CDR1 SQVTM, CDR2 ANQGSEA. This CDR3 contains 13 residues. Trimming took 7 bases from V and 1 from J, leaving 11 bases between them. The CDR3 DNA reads TGCAGCGGAAGGACAGCTTCCTACAATGAGCAGTTCTTC. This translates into CSGRTASYNEQFF.

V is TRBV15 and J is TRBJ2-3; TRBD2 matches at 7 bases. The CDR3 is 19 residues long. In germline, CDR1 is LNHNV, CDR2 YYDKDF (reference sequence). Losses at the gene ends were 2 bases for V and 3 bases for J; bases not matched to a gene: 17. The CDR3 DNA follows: TGTGCCACCAGCAGATTTCCTGAGACCGCGGGAGTTAGTACAGATACGCAGTATTTT. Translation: CATSRFPETAGVSTDTQYF.

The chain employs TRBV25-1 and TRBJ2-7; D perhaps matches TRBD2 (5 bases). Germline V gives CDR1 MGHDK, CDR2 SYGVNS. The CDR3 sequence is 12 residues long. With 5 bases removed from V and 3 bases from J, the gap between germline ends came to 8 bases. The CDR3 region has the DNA TGTGCCAGCAGTCACGGACTCTACGAGCAGTACTTC. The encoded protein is CASSHGLYEQYF.

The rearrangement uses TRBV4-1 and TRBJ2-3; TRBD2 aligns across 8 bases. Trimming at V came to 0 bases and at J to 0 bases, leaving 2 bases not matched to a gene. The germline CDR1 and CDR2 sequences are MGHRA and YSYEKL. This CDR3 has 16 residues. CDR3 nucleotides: TGCGCCAGCAGCCAAGAGAGCGGGAGAAGCACAGATACGCAGTATTTT. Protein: CASSQESGRSTDTQYF.

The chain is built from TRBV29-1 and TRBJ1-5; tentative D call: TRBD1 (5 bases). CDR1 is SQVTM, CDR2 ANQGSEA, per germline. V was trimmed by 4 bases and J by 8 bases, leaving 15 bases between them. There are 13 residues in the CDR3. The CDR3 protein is CSVGQSGNEPQHF. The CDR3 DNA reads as TGCAGCGTTGGACAGTCTGGTAATGAGCCCCAGCATTTT.